This TCR beta chain emerged from a study of blood T cell repertoires in COVID-19. On the study more broadly: There were acute and convalescent COVID-19 samples, and they came from the United States, Italy and Spain. T cells, B-cell-depleted T cells, or PBMCs supplied cDNA or gDNA.

V lost 0 bases and J lost 5; bases outside the gene matches: 4. The CDR3 has 14 residues. The germline V gene encodes CDR1 SGDLS and CDR2 YYNGEE. Only in-frame clones appear in the TCRdb table, and some are missing; sequencing was by immunoSEQ multiplex PCR. The sample yields more than 150,000 clones, under 85% seen once. The TCR was taken from a man in his 60s with active or convalescent COVID-19. The J gene is TRBJ2-5, the V gene TRBV9; TRBD1 aligns across 7 bases. The sequencing sample was made of peripheral blood. CDR3 in amino acids: CASSVDSRGETQYF. CDR3 in DNA: TGTGCCAGCAGCGTAGACAGCAGGGGGGAGACCCAGTACTTC. Together with reference TRBV9 and TRBJ2-5, the CDR3 gives the full variable domain: DSGVTQTPKHLITATGQRVTLRCSPRSGDLSVYWYQQSLDQGLQFLIQYYNGEERAKGNILERFSAQQFPDLHSELNLSSLELGDSALYFCASSVDSRGETQYFGPGTRLLVL.